Shown below are 5 T cell receptor beta chains from a single sample sequenced in a study of cytomegalovirus exposure and HLA in healthy donors. Primers: 60 Vbeta forward and 13 Jbeta reverse. Libraries were prepared by immunoSEQ multiplex PCR; TCRdb keeps only in-frame clonotypes and omits some of them. The sample lists about 150,000 clones; 80% to 90% were seen once. Sequencing used PBMCs. These receptors came from a man aged 50 or older in good health and CMV-seropositive.

Note on this clone: The sample has other DNA sequences that encode this CDR3 too. CDR3 sequence: CASGGSSYNEQFF. The CDR3 nucleotides read TGTGCCAGTGGGGGGAGCTCCTACAATGAGCAGTTCTTC. The chain couples TRBV19 to TRBJ2-1, with D perhaps TRBD2 (6 bases). CDR3 size: 13 residues. Germline V gives CDR1 LNHDA, CDR2 SQIVND (reference sequence). V was clipped by 8 bases and J by 0 bases, with 8 bases between them.

This chain links TRBV14 with TRBJ2-4; TRBD1 agrees at 9 bases. CDR1 SGHDN and CDR2 FVKESK come from the germline V gene. The CDR3 length is 15 residues. Trimming cost V 1 base and J 6 bases; bases outside gene matches: 4. The CDR3 DNA sequence: TGTGCCAGCAGCCAAGGGGGACAGGGTACAAACATTCAGTACTTC. Translated, it gives CASSQGGQGTNIQYF.

This rearrangement joins TRBV21-1 to TRBJ1-4; the listed D gene, TRBD1, was not tested against the DNA. TRBV21-1 is a recognized pseudogene. This CDR3 has 18 amino acids. The CDR3, as DNA: TGTGCCAGCAGCTTACGCAACAGGGAGAGGTCAACTAATGAAAAACTGTTTTTT. Translating it yields CASSLRNRERSTNEKLFF.

This chain links TRBV6-5 with TRBJ2-7, with TRBD1 matching 9 bases. V lost 2 bases, J lost 2 bases, and 1 base stayed unmatched. This CDR3 region has 14 residues. Germline lookup yields CDR1 MNHEY and CDR2 SVGAGI. Here the CDR3 reads CASSYGQGTYEQYF. CDR3 sequence (DNA): TGTGCCAGCAGTTACGGACAGGGGACCTACGAGCAGTACTTC.

The chain uses TRBV7-3 and TRBJ2-5; 12 bases are shared with TRBD2. The CDR3 length is 17 residues. V shed 6 bases and J 4 bases; nucleotides not matched to a gene: 12. The V gene's germline CDR1 is SGHTA and CDR2 FQGTGA. DNA for the CDR3: TGTGCCAGCAGTCCGGGGAGGACTAGCGGGAAAAGAGAGACCCAGTACTTC. It is translated as CASSPGRTSGKRETQYF.